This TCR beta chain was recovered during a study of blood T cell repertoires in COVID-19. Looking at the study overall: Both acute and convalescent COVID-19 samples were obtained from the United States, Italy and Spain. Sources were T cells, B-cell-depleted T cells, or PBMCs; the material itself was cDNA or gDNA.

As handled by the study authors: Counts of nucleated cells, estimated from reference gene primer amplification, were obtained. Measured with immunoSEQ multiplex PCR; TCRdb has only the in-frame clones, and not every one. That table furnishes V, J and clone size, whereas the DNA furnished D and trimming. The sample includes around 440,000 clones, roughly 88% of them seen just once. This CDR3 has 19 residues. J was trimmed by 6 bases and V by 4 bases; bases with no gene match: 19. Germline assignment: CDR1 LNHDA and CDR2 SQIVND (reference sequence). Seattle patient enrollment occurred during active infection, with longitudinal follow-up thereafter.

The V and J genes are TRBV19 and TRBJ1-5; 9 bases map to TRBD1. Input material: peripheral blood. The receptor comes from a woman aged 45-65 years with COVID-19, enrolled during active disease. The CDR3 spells CASSTLTGTGTLIVQPQHF. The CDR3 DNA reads TGTGCCAGTAGTACTTTAACCGGGACAGGGACTTTAATAGTTCAGCCCCAGCATTTT.